These T cell receptor beta chains were read from a single sample in a study of blood T cell repertoires in COVID-19. The protocol was immunoSEQ multiplex PCR, while the TCRdb copy is restricted to in-frame clones and leaves out a portion. The sample carries about 230,000 clones, around four fifths recorded once. The sequenced material came from peripheral blood. The receptors originated from a woman in her 70s with active or convalescent COVID-19. Each CDR3 is given with its conserved first and last residue. Each record gives: CDR3 protein, CDR3 DNA, clone size, D gene, J gene, V gene. A D gene is named only where the DNA matches it firmly. The size entry is marked missing in some rows and otherwise reads once, few, many or a size class.

CDR3 protein: CASSPGGNEKLFF; CDR3 DNA: TGTGCCAGCAGCCCGGGGGGGAATGAAAAACTGTTTTTT; clone size: -; D gene: -; J gene: TRBJ1-4; V gene: TRBV7-9
CDR3 protein: CAISEQGALNLGEKLFF; CDR3 DNA: TGTGCCATCAGCGAACAGGGGGCGTTGAATTTGGGCGAAAAACTGTTTTTT; clone size: -; D gene: TRBD1; J gene: TRBJ1-4; V gene: TRBV10-3
CDR3 protein: CASSQGDSSYNEQFF; CDR3 DNA: TGTGCCAGCAGCCAGGGGGACAGCTCCTACAATGAGCAGTTCTTC; clone size: -; D gene: TRBD1; J gene: TRBJ2-1; V gene: TRBV6-5
CDR3 protein: CASSLRDRGNSPLHF; CDR3 DNA: TGTGCCAGCAGTCTCCGGGACAGGGGTAATTCACCCCTCCACTTT; clone size: -; D gene: TRBD1; J gene: TRBJ1-6; V gene: TRBV6-5
CDR3 protein: CASTLLGGTEAFF; CDR3 DNA: TGTGCCAGCACTTTACTTGGCGGGACTGAAGCTTTCTTT; clone size: -; D gene: -; J gene: TRBJ1-1; V gene: TRBV12-3/TRBV12-4
CDR3 protein: CASSVGLAGDQETQYF; CDR3 DNA: TGTGCCAGCAGCGTGGGGCTAGCGGGGGACCAAGAGACCCAGTACTTC; clone size: -; D gene: TRBD2; J gene: TRBJ2-5; V gene: TRBV9
CDR3 protein: CASSVRSGGVAADTQYF; CDR3 DNA: TGTGCCAGCAGCGTAAGGTCCGGGGGGGTAGCGGCAGATACGCAGTATTTT; clone size: -; D gene: TRBD2; J gene: TRBJ2-3; V gene: TRBV9
CDR3 protein: CASSALAGGLTDTQYF; CDR3 DNA: TGTGCCAGCAGCGCACTAGCGGGGGGCCTCACAGATACGCAGTATTTT; clone size: -; D gene: TRBD2; J gene: TRBJ2-3; V gene: TRBV9
CDR3 protein: CASSLASGSVGNIQYF; CDR3 DNA: TGTGCCAGCAGCTTAGCGTCGGGAAGTGTCGGTAACATTCAGTACTTC; clone size: -; D gene: -; J gene: TRBJ2-4; V gene: TRBV7-8
CDR3 protein: CASSLGPLNYGYTF; CDR3 DNA: TGCGCCAGCAGCTTGGGGCCACTAAACTATGGCTACACCTTC; clone size: -; D gene: -; J gene: TRBJ1-2; V gene: TRBV5-1
CDR3 protein: CASSWGPSPQPQHF; CDR3 DNA: TGTGCCAGCAGCTGGGGGCCTTCCCCCCAGCCCCAGCATTTT; clone size: -; D gene: -; J gene: TRBJ1-5; V gene: TRBV5-4
CDR3 protein: CASTQQPSNTEAFF; CDR3 DNA: TGTGCCAGCACGCAACAGCCCTCGAACACTGAAGCTTTCTTT; clone size: -; D gene: -; J gene: TRBJ1-1; V gene: TRBV5-5
CDR3 protein: CASSDYVRNQPQHF; CDR3 DNA: TGTGCCAGCAGTGATTATGTTCGCAATCAGCCCCAGCATTTT; clone size: -; D gene: -; J gene: TRBJ1-5; V gene: TRBV2
CDR3 protein: CASSLDDQGGEKLFF; CDR3 DNA: TGTGCCAGCAGTTTGGACGACCAGGGAGGGGAAAAACTGTTTTTT; clone size: once; D gene: -; J gene: TRBJ1-4; V gene: TRBV6-5
CDR3 protein: CASSLTTGNTIYF; CDR3 DNA: TGTGCCAGCAGCCTAACCACTGGAAACACCATATATTTT; clone size: few; D gene: -; J gene: TRBJ1-3; V gene: TRBV7-9
CDR3 protein: CASSQSSGGGSSSYNEQFF; CDR3 DNA: TGTGCCAGCAGCCAAAGCTCGGGCGGGGGGTCCTCCTCCTACAATGAGCAGTTCTTC; clone size: -; D gene: TRBD2; J gene: TRBJ2-1; V gene: TRBV3-1/TRBV3-2
CDR3 protein: CASSLSNQPQHF; CDR3 DNA: TGTGCCAGCAGCCTTAGCAATCAGCCCCAGCATTTT; clone size: -; D gene: -; J gene: TRBJ1-5; V gene: TRBV5-8
CDR3 protein: CASSPGTGNSYNSPLHF; CDR3 DNA: TGTGCCAGCAGTCCCGGGACAGGCAACTCCTATAATTCACCCCTCCACTTT; clone size: -; D gene: TRBD1; J gene: TRBJ1-6; V gene: TRBV6-6
CDR3 protein: CASSRAGANYNEQFF; CDR3 DNA: TGTGCCAGCAGCCGGGCGGGAGCCAACTACAATGAGCAGTTCTTC; clone size: -; D gene: TRBD2; J gene: TRBJ2-1; V gene: TRBV3-1/TRBV3-2
CDR3 protein: CASSYSSVRNYGYTF; CDR3 DNA: TGTGCCAGCAGTTACTCGAGCGTCCGAAACTATGGCTACACCTTC; clone size: -; D gene: -; J gene: TRBJ1-2; V gene: TRBV6-5
CDR3 protein: CASSHGTGGGSPLHF; CDR3 DNA: TGTGCCAGCAGCCATGGTACGGGGGGGGGTTCACCCCTCCACTTT; clone size: -; D gene: -; J gene: TRBJ1-6; V gene: TRBV3-1/TRBV3-2
CDR3 protein: CASSSFGGTALFSSLHF; CDR3 DNA: TGTGCCAGCAGCTCTTTCGGCGGGACAGCCCTTTTTTCTTCCCTCCACTTT; clone size: -; D gene: TRBD1; J gene: TRBJ1-6; V gene: TRBV5-5
CDR3 protein: CAISGGTGKGYTF; CDR3 DNA: TGTGCCATCAGTGGCGGGACAGGGAAGGGCTACACCTTC; clone size: once; D gene: TRBD1; J gene: TRBJ1-2; V gene: TRBV10-3
CDR3 protein: CASSPLTGSGNTIYF; CDR3 DNA: TGTGCCAGCAGCCCGCTAACTGGTTCTGGAAACACCATATATTTT; clone size: -; D gene: -; J gene: TRBJ1-3; V gene: TRBV7-8
CDR3 protein: CASSQVTEPIEAFF; CDR3 DNA: TGTGCCAGCAGCCAAGTTACAGAACCGATAGAAGCTTTCTTT; clone size: -; D gene: -; J gene: TRBJ1-1; V gene: TRBV4-2
CDR3 protein: CASSFAHNYEQYF; CDR3 DNA: TGTGCCAGCAGTTTCGCCCACAACTACGAGCAGTACTTC; clone size: -; D gene: -; J gene: TRBJ2-7; V gene: TRBV12-3/TRBV12-4
CDR3 protein: CASSLGQPNYNEQFF; CDR3 DNA: TGCGCCAGCAGCTTGGGACAACCCAACTACAATGAGCAGTTCTTC; clone size: -; D gene: -; J gene: TRBJ2-1; V gene: TRBV5-1
CDR3 protein: CASSGQGGNSPLHF; CDR3 DNA: TGCGCCAGCAGTGGACAGGGTGGTAATTCACCCCTCCACTTT; clone size: -; D gene: TRBD1; J gene: TRBJ1-6; V gene: TRBV10-1
CDR3 protein: CASSWGIAGGKNIQYF; CDR3 DNA: TGTGCCAGCAGTTGGGGGATAGCGGGAGGGAAAAACATTCAGTACTTC; clone size: -; D gene: TRBD2; J gene: TRBJ2-4; V gene: TRBV28
CDR3 protein: CASSSTGGPLHF; CDR3 DNA: TGTGCCAGCAGCAGTACAGGGGGGCCCCTCCACTTT; clone size: -; D gene: TRBD1; J gene: TRBJ1-6; V gene: TRBV6-5
CDR3 protein: CASSYRGSYEQYF; CDR3 DNA: TGTGCCAGCAGTTACCGCGGATCCTACGAGCAGTACTTC; clone size: -; D gene: -; J gene: TRBJ2-7; V gene: TRBV6-5